These 16 T cell receptor beta chains originate from one sample sequenced in a study of CD8 T cells in ankylosing spondylitis. TCRdb re-called the 5' RACE reads through MiXCR, storing one row per CDR3 protein. The sample contains around 390,000 distinct CDR3 sequences, about 22% of which appear only once. Broader study findings: In ankylosing spondylitis blood, a motif of fewer than 10 highly homologous TCR beta variants appeared characteristic.

No cognate antigen is known for these TCRs. Material: blood, either unsorted or a sorted T cell fraction (not recorded which). The receptors were sampled from a male donor with ankylosing spondylitis.

V and J are TRBV5-6 and TRBJ1-1; TRBD1 matches 8 bases. The V and J ends lost 3 bases and 2 bases, in that order; junction bases with no gene match: 12. In germline, CDR1 is SGHDT, CDR2 YYEEEE. The CDR3 runs 17 residues. The CDR3 loop is CASSSLDRGLVNTEAFF. CDR3 nucleotides: TGTGCCAGCAGCTCACTCGACAGGGGCCTCGTCAACACTGAAGCTTTCTTT.

This chain uses TRBV7-8 with TRBJ1-4, with 8 nucleotides matching TRBD1. Trimming cost V 4 bases and J 10 bases; bases outside gene matches: 14. Looked up from germline, CDR1 is SGHVS and CDR2 is FQNEAQ. The CDR3 extends over 16 amino acids. The CDR3 bases are TGTGCCAGCAGCTCGGGGACAGGCTTAACCCACGGAAAACTGTTTTTT. The encoded protein is CASSSGTGLTHGKLFF. Full variable domain (missing parts from reference TRBV7-8 and TRBJ1-4): GAGVSQSPRYKVAKRGQDVALRCDPISGHVSLFWYQQALGQGPEFLTYFQNEAQLDKSGLPSDRFFAERPEGSVSTLKIQRTQQEDSAVYLCASSSGTGLTHGKLFFGSGTQLSVL.

This clonotype was detected ten times or more. The chain uses TRBV20-1 and TRBJ2-4, with 7 bases aligning to TRBD2. Germline lookup yields CDR1 DFQATT and CDR2 SNEGSKA (reference sequence). This CDR3 spans 17 amino acids. J was trimmed by 0 bases and V by 3 bases; bases with no gene match: 11. The CDR3 loop is CSASPPPGLLAKNIQYF. For the CDR3, the DNA is TGCAGTGCTAGTCCCCCTCCGGGACTACTAGCCAAAAACATTCAGTACTTC.

The rearrangement links TRBV3-1 to TRBJ1-5; possible D gene TRBD1, 5 bases. Germline lookup yields CDR1 LGHDT and CDR2 YNNKEL (reference sequence). This CDR3 contains 16 residues. Trimming removed 2 bases from V and 5 bases from J, with 16 bases in between. The chain's CDR3 is CASSQSAGGKDQPQHF. The CDR3 DNA reads TGTGCCAGCAGCCAATCTGCCGGGGGGAAGGATCAGCCCCAGCATTTT.

The CDR3 DNA sequence: TGTGCCAGCAGTGAATGGATAGCCGGGGAGCTGTTTTTT. Protein: CASSEWIAGELFF. This rearrangement joins TRBV28 to TRBJ2-2; D is unresolved. This CDR3 contains 13 residues. V was shortened by 5 bases and J by 6 bases, with 10 bases between the two germline ends. The germline V gene has CDR1 MDHEN and CDR2 SYDVKM.

The J gene is TRBJ2-1, the V gene TRBV9; 9 nucleotides line up with TRBD1. The CDR3 extends over 15 amino acids. CDR1 and CDR2 from the germline V gene are SGDLS and YYNGEE. V lost 3 bases to trimming and J lost 4 bases; unmatched junction nucleotides: 5. The CDR3 bases are TGTGCCAGCAGCGACATGACAGGGGGGTACAATGAGCAGTTCTTC. Translated, it gives CASSDMTGGYNEQFF.

This clonotype was counted a few times. V usage is TRBV27 and J usage is TRBJ2-2, with D unclear. This CDR3 has 14 residues. V was shortened by 6 bases and J by 5 bases, with 13 bases between the two germline ends. In germline, CDR1 is MNHEY, CDR2 SMNVEV (reference sequence). For the CDR3, the DNA is TGTGCCAGCAGCCCCACGTGGGCTACCGGGGAGCTGTTTTTT. Translated, it gives CASSPTWATGELFF.

This clonotype has more than one count but fewer than ten. CDR3: CASSRTSDSPLHF. The CDR3 coding sequence is TGTGCCAGCAGCCGAACCTCGGATTCACCCCTCCACTTT. The chain carries TRBV3-1 and TRBJ1-6; D unclear. Between the trimmed V and J ends, which lost 4 bases and 8 bases, there was a span of 9 bases. This CDR3 has 13 residues. Germline assignment: CDR1 LGHDT and CDR2 YNNKEL (reference sequence).

This clonotype appeared many times. The J gene is TRBJ2-2, the V gene TRBV5-1; TRBD1 matches at 8 bases. CDR1 and CDR2 from the germline V gene are SGHRS and YFSETQ. The CDR3 is 16 residues long. The junction had 6 bases not matched to a gene; V was cut back by 2 bases and J by 3 bases. CDR3 sequence reads: CASSLNSGGHTGELFF. Written as DNA, the CDR3 is TGCGCCAGCAGCTTAAATTCAGGGGGCCACACCGGGGAGCTGTTTTTT.

This clonotype was counted between two and nine times. The chain uses TRBV20-1 and TRBJ1-5; 10 bases match TRBD1. J gave up 5 bases and V 3 bases, and 7 bases lay outside the gene matches. Germline V gene data show CDR1 as DFQATT and CDR2 as SNEGSKA (reference sequence). The CDR3 covers 15 residues. In nucleotides, the CDR3 is TGCAGTGCTAGGACAGGGGGCGGCCGTTATCAGCCCCAGCATTTT. This codes for CSARTGGGRYQPQHF.

This clonotype occurred many times. The CDR3 region is CASSLAGLGQQTYEQYF. CDR3 sequence (DNA): TGTGCCAGCAGCTTAGCAGGGCTAGGACAGCAGACCTACGAGCAGTACTTC. The chain recombines TRBV7-8 with TRBJ2-7, with a weak D call TRBD1 (6 bases). V lost 0 bases and J lost 2, with 17 bases in between. This CDR3 is 17 amino acids long. From germline, CDR1 is SGHVS and CDR2 FQNEAQ.

The chain has TRBV20-1 and TRBJ1-4; unclear D gene. Trimming pared 6 bases from V and 4 bases from J, leaving 12 bases between. Looked up from germline, CDR1 is DFQATT and CDR2 is SNEGSKA (reference sequence). The CDR3 runs 13 residues. The chain's CDR3 is CSAPNRSNEKLFF. The CDR3 coding sequence is TGCAGTGCGCCGAACCGGAGTAATGAAAAACTGTTTTTT.

V and J are TRBV6-1 and TRBJ1-5; 8 bases are shared with TRBD1. The length of the CDR3 is 14 residues. J was trimmed by 5 bases and V by 6 bases; bases with no gene match: 6. Germline loops: CDR1 MNHNS, CDR2 SASEGT. The CDR3 nucleotides are TGTGCCAGCAGAAGGGACAGGACTGATCAGCCCCAGCATTTT. Translation: CASRRDRTDQPQHF.

The chain has TRBV20-1 and TRBJ2-7, with D possibly TRBD2 on 5 matching bases. V lost 0 bases and J 6 bases, leaving 18 bases between the germline ends. Germline loops: CDR1 DFQATT, CDR2 SNEGSKA (reference sequence). The CDR3 runs to 15 residues. The CDR3 loop reads CSARDPRAGWLEQYF. The CDR3 DNA reads as TGCAGTGCTAGAGATCCGCGGGCAGGCTGGCTCGAGCAGTACTTC.

This clonotype was counted only a few times. The chain has TRBV12-3 or TRBV12-4 and TRBJ1-1, with a tentative D call TRBD1 (5 bases). V lost 3 bases to trimming and J lost 7 bases, with 9 bases between them. This CDR3 has 12 residues. CDR3 coding DNA: TGTGCCAGCAGTTTCGGGGGGATTGAAGCTTTCTTT. Protein product: CASSFGGIEAFF.

V is TRBV5-1 and J is TRBJ2-7, with 15 positions matching TRBD2. Germline loops: CDR1 SGHRS, CDR2 YFSETQ. The CDR3 length is 17 residues. The ends lost 4 bases at V and 2 bases at J; junction bases unmatched: 7. CDR3 nucleotides: TGCGCCAGCAGCCGGGCGGGACTAGCGGGAGGCACCTACGAGCAGTACTTC. Protein product: CASSRAGLAGGTYEQYF.